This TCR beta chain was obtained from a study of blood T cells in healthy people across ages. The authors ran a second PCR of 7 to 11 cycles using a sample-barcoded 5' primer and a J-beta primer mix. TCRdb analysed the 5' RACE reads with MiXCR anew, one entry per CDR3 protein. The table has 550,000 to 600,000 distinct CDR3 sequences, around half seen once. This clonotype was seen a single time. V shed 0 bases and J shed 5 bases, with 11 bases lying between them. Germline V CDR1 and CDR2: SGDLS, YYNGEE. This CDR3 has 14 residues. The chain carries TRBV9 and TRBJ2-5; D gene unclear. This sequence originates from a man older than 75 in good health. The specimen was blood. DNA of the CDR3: TGTGCCAGCAGCGTAGGGCCCCTGAGGGAGACCCAGTACTTC. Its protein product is CASSVGPLRETQYF. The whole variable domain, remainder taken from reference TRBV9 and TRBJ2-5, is DSGVTQTPKHLITATGQRVTLRCSPRSGDLSVYWYQQSLDQGLQFLIQYYNGEERAKGNILERFSAQQFPDLHSELNLSSLELGDSALYFCASSVGPLRETQYFGPGTRLLVL.